This T cell receptor beta chain comes out of a study of T cell responses to AZD1222 COVID-19 vaccine. Study background: Second-dose intervals near 4 or 12 weeks were combined. Study findings and constraints: Donors were chiefly white British, with a greater number of females, and clonal diversity was perhaps underestimated. Compared with day 0, the breadth and depth of the Spike-specific TCR repertoire rose significantly after two doses of AZD1222.

The CDR3 is 17 residues long. With V trimmed by 4 bases and J by 1 base, 12 bases remained unmatched. Germline V gene lookup returns CDR1 SGHNT and CDR2 YYREEE (reference sequence). The repertoire was sequenced with immunoSEQ multiplex PCR; TCRdb's copy has only in-frame clones and lacks some. The data contain about 57,000 clones, more than 75% of them seen just once; the ten biggest clones take up approximately 15%. This clone was picked up a small number of times. Its antigen is still unknown. The J gene is TRBJ2-7, the V gene TRBV5-4; TRBD2 agrees at 9 bases. The sequence came from an adult in good health. The sequencing used peripheral blood, collected on day 0 of AZD1222 vaccination. The CDR3 coding sequence is TGTGCCAGCAGCCCTGATAAGCGGGAGGAGGGGTCCTACGAGCAGTACTTC. It is translated as CASSPDKREEGSYEQYF.